Listed below are T cell receptor beta chains from one sample, sequenced in a study of neoadjuvant anti-PD-1 for oral cavity cancer. Using immunoSEQ multiplex PCR, the repertoire was profiled, and TCRdb retains in-frame clones only, with some absent. The table lists tens of thousands of clones, roughly 85% of them singletons. The sequencing here drew on PBMCs, taken after nivolumab (anti-PD-1) treatment. The receptors were gathered from a person aged 35-79 years with oral cavity squamous cell carcinoma. The CDR3 runs from the conserved cysteine through the conserved F or W.

v_gene,j_gene,CDR3aa
TRBV27,TRBJ1-5,CASSFAGRGNQPQHF
TRBV19,TRBJ2-5,CASSIGAGSKETQYF
TRBV6-5,TRBJ1-4,CASSYAGGINEKLFF
TRBV15,TRBJ2-2,CATSRGTGELFF
TRBV6-5,TRBJ1-2,CASSYSKGTLHYGYTF
TRBV7-9,TRBJ2-7,CASSLRDYTYEQYF
TRBV6-1,TRBJ2-7,CASRNYEQYF
TRBV4-2,TRBJ1-4,CASSIQAPTGTIATNEKLFF
TRBV18,TRBJ1-3,CASSPPSRVLYF
TRBV27,TRBJ2-2,CATLPLGPTGELFF
TRBV2,TRBJ2-7,CASSERLAGVLEQYF
TRBV7-6,TRBJ2-1,CASSQPGPYNEQFF
TRBV19,TRBJ2-1,CASNPAGGHNEQFF
TRBV6-5,TRBJ2-1,CASRPGVAGGEQFF
TRBV30,TRBJ2-7,CAWSVRYEQYF
TRBV28,TRBJ1-5,CASSQNGAGNQPQHF
TRBV11-2,TRBJ2-7,CASSLYSYEQYF
TRBV19,TRBJ2-7,CASSWTSGSSSYEQYF
TRBV6-5,TRBJ1-5,CASRSDRGRPQHF
TRBV5-5,TRBJ2-1,CASSLQGSPYNEQFF
TRBV11-1,TRBJ2-1,CASSRRQEQFF
TRBV7-2,TRBJ2-4,CASSTGTSGFTTAKNIQYF
TRBV19,TRBJ2-7,CASSMASSYEQYF
TRBV2,TRBJ1-1,CASYREASSFGAFF
TRBV7-3,TRBJ2-2,CASSLIGSGELFF
TRBV4-1,TRBJ2-5,CASSHDPGLQETQYF
TRBV19,TRBJ2-7,CASNPRTGVNEQYF
TRBV2,TRBJ2-7,CASALGTSGREQYF
TRBV10-3,TRBJ2-2,CAISLAGAGELFF
TRBV28,TRBJ1-4,CASSGGGRRGFF
TRBV14,TRBJ2-2,CASSSGGGGVTGELFF
TRBV6-5,TRBJ1-1,CASSYLGREAFF
TRBV2,TRBJ2-7,CASSVVGTSSEQYF
TRBV11-2,TRBJ2-1,CASSLSTSSYNEQFF
TRBV6-4,TRBJ2-3,CASSDRDTQYF
TRBV19,TRBJ2-7,CASSIYATSGSSSYEQYF
TRBV21-1,TRBJ2-7,CASSIRTGTEVEQYF
TRBV5-8,TRBJ2-2,CASSSGTFPTNTGELFF
TRBV30,TRBJ2-2,CAWSTGGNTGELFF
TRBV7-3,TRBJ2-2,CASSLWGTETNTGELFF
TRBV6-5,TRBJ2-7,CASSRPLAGSYEQYF
TRBV2,TRBJ2-5,CASSTGGSETQYF
TRBV19,TRBJ2-3,CASRAAGTRVTDTQYF
TRBV5-1,TRBJ2-1,CASSLGPGSYNEQFF
TRBV7-8,TRBJ2-2,CASRDRERTGELFF
TRBV15,TRBJ2-1,CATNSQLDEQFF
TRBV28,TRBJ2-7,CASRAQGISYEQYF
TRBV10-3,TRBJ2-6,CAISEGGGNRGNAGANVLTF
TRBV28,TRBJ1-2,CASSDGGWDDGYTF
TRBV6-5,TRBJ1-1,CASRGPGRANTEAFF
TRBV15,TRBJ2-3,CATSSHLGDTQYF
TRBV9,TRBJ2-3,CASSSPDSGNTDTQYF
TRBV14,TRBJ2-3,CASSPAHTTQYF
TRBV10-3,TRBJ2-3,CAITEGGTQYF
TRBV6-6,TRBJ2-5,CASSYSGGDETQYF
TRBV15,TRBJ1-4,CATSREPAVNEKLFF
TRBV2,TRBJ2-1,CASSSLMDEQFF
TRBV9,TRBJ2-2,CASSVQTGNTGELFF
TRBV4-1,TRBJ2-3,CASSQDTGTQVAEDTQYF
TRBV2,TRBJ2-2,CASNAAGTGELFF